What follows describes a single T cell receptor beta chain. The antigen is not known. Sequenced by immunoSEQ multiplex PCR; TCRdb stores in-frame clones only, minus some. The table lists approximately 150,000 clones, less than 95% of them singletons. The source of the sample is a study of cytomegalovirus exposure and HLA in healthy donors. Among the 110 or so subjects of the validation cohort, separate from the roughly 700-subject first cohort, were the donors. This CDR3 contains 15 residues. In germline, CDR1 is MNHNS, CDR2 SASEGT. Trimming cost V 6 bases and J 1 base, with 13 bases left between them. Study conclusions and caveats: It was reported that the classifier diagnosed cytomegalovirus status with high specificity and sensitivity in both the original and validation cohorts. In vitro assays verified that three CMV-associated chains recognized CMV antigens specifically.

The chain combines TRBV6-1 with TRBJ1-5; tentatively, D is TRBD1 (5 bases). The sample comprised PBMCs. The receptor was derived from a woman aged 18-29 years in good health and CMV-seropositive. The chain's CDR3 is CASRTQEFSNQPQHF. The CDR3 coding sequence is TGTGCCAGCAGAACACAGGAGTTCAGCAATCAGCCCCAGCATTTT.